These T cell receptor beta chains were read from a single sample in a study of blood T cells in healthy people across ages. TCRdb analysed the 5' RACE reads with MiXCR anew, one entry per CDR3 protein. The profile shows about 400,000 distinct CDR3 sequences, 45% to 60% of them singletons. Sequenced material: blood. The receptors come from a man aged 60 to 69 in good health. Both conserved end residues are part of each CDR3. The order of the fields is clone size, D gene, V gene, J gene, CDR3 DNA, CDR3 protein. The D gene is left open where the match is weak. Size values are once, few and many counts, or a class for expanded clones, and some rows have none.

size: many
D: TRBD2
V: TRBV18
J: TRBJ2-3
DNA: TGTGCCAGCAGCCCTACTAGCGGGAGTACAGATACGCAGTATTTT
CDR3: CASSPTSGSTDTQYF

size: -
D: TRBD2
V: TRBV5-1
J: TRBJ2-7
DNA: TGCGCCAGCAGCTTGGTCAGCGGGAGCACTTACGAGCAGTACTTC
CDR3: CASSLVSGSTYEQYF

size: -
D: -
V: TRBV11-2
J: TRBJ2-6
DNA: TGTGCCAGCAGCCCCGGTTCGGGGGCGTACGGGGCCAACGTCCTGACTTTC
CDR3: CASSPGSGAYGANVLTF

size: few
D: -
V: TRBV6-2/TRBV6-3
J: TRBJ2-7
DNA: TGTGCCAGCAGTCGCCCGGGGTTTTACGAGCAGTACTTC
CDR3: CASSRPGFYEQYF

size: -
D: -
V: TRBV7-9
J: TRBJ2-5
DNA: TGTGCCAGCAGCTTAGGCGGAGGAACAGAGACCCAGTACTTC
CDR3: CASSLGGGTETQYF

size: -
D: -
V: TRBV2
J: TRBJ1-1
DNA: TGTGCCAGCAGTGAGAGGGTCACTGAAGCTTTCTTT
CDR3: CASSERVTEAFF

size: few
D: TRBD1
V: TRBV4-2
J: TRBJ2-1
DNA: TGTGCCAGCACACAAACCCCGGGACAGAGCTCCTACAATGAGCAGTTCTTC
CDR3: CASTQTPGQSSYNEQFF

size: -
D: -
V: TRBV5-8
J: TRBJ2-1
DNA: TGTGCCAGCAGCTTCAGCGCTGAGGGGAATGAGCAGTTCTTC
CDR3: CASSFSAEGNEQFF

size: -
D: -
V: TRBV28
J: TRBJ2-5
DNA: TGTGCCAGCAGTTTGGGACTGCTTACGGAGACCCAGCACTTC
CDR3: CASSLGLLTETQHF

size: -
D: -
V: TRBV7-2
J: TRBJ2-5
DNA: TGTGCCAGCAGCTTGATCGGGAGAGGCGGGGAGACCCAGTACTTC
CDR3: CASSLIGRGGETQYF